This T cell receptor beta chain comes out of a study of regulatory T cells in long-lasting Graves disease. Investigators prepared the TCR beta libraries by applying iRepertoire HTBI primers and Arm-PCR of CDR3 regions. Per the original methods: Overall, samples carried around 60 TRBV and some 15 TRBJ segments. TCRdb redid the calling of the multiplex PCR reads with MiXCR, one entry per CDR3 protein. These V and J calls rely on TCRdb rather than the paper's analysis. The repertoire has fewer than 650,000 distinct CDR3 sequences, about 15% of them found once; the top ten carry around a sixth. J was trimmed by 2 bases and V by 10 bases; bases with no gene match: 12. The CDR3 has 15 amino acids. Per the germline V gene, CDR1 is LNHDA and CDR2 is SQIVND (reference sequence). Time point noted: newly diagnosed GD, antithyroid drugs for less than 3 months. RNA extracted from PBMCs served as the sequencing template.

The sample was also linked to a second study, of T cells in Graves' hyperthyroidism and ophthalmopathy. That report notes: The TCR CDR3 was amplified in a first-round RT-PCR using the HTBI primer set.

The clonotype was recovered from a woman aged 25 to 39 with Graves disease. The chain links TRBV19 to TRBJ2-7; 9 nucleotides line up with TRBD1. The starting material was peripheral blood mononuclear cells (PBMCs), obtained at new diagnosis, from a patient treated with antithyroid drugs. This chain's CDR3 is CATTAGTGYPYEQYF. CDR3 nucleotides: TGTGCCACCACCGCAGGGACAGGGTACCCCTACGAGCAGTACTTC.